This paragraph reports one T cell receptor beta chain. Its antigen is undetermined. TCRdb reprocessed the reads with MiXCR, giving one entry per CDR3 protein. The table includes 600,000 to 700,000 distinct CDR3 sequences, around 32% detected once. These data originate in a study of T cell repertoires in cytomegalovirus infection. Study conclusions and caveats: Dominating the ex vivo response were HLA-C-restricted CMV-specific TCR beta clonotypes.

The germline CDR1 and CDR2 sequences are MGHDK and SYGVNS. The CDR3 sequence is 15 residues long. The ends were cut back, 2 bases at V and 4 bases at J, with 11 bases in the middle. The chain uses TRBV25-1 and TRBJ2-2, with D possibly TRBD1 on 6 matching bases. The material was cultured PBMCs, obtained from culture after CMV antigen stimulation. The sequence derives from a human donor in good health (CMV status not recorded). Some clones in this sample may be carry-over from other donors' samples. The CDR3 DNA reads as TGTGCCAGCAGTGAAGGGGGCAGGGGCACCGGGGAGCTGTTTTTT. Protein product: CASSEGGRGTGELFF.